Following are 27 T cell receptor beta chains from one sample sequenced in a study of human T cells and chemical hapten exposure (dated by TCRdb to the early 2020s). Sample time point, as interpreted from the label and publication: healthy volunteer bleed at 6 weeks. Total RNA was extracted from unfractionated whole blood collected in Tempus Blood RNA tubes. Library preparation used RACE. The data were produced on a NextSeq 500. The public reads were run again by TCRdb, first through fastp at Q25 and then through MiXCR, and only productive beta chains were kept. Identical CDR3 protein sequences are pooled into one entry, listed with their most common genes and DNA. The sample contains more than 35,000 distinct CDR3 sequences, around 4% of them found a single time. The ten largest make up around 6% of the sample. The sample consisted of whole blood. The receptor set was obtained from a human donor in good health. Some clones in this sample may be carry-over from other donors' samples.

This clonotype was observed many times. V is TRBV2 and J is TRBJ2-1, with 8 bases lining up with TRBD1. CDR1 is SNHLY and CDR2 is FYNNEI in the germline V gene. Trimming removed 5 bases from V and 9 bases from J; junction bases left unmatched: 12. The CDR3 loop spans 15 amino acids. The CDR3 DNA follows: TGTGCCAGCAGTCCCAGCAGGGGGCATGGTGGTGAGCAGTTCTTC. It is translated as CASSPSRGHGGEQFF.

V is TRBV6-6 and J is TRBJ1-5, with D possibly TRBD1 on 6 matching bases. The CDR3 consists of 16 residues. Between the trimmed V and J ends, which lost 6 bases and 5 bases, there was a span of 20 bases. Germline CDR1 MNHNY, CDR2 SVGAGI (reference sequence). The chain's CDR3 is CASRGGVGRGDQPQHF. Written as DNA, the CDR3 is TGTGCCAGCAGAGGGGGAGTGGGGCGCGGGGATCAGCCCCAGCATTTT.

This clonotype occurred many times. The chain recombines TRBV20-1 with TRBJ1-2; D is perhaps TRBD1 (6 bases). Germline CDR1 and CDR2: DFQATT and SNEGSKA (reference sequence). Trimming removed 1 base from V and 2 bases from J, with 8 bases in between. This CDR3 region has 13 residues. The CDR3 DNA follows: TGCAGTGCTAGAGTAACAGGGAACTATGGCTACACCTTC. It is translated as CSARVTGNYGYTF.

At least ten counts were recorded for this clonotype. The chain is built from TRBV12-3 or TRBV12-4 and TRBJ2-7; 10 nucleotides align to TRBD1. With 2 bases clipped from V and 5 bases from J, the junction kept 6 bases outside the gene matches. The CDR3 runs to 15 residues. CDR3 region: CASSLSGQGVHEQYF. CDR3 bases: TGTGCCAGCAGTTTATCCGGACAGGGGGTACACGAGCAGTACTTC.

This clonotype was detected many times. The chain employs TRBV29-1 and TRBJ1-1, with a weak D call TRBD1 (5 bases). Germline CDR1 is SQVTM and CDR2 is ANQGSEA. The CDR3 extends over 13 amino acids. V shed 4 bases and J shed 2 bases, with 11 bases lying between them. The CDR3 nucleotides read TGCAGCGTTGTCCGGGACTTTAACACTGAAGCTTTCTTT. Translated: CSVVRDFNTEAFF.

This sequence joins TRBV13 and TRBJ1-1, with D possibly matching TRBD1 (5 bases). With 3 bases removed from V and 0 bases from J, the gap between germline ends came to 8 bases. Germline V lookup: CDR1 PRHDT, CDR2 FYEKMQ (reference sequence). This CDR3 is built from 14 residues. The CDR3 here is CASSFGRVNTEAFF. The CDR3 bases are TGTGCCAGCAGCTTTGGCAGGGTGAACACTGAAGCTTTCTTT.

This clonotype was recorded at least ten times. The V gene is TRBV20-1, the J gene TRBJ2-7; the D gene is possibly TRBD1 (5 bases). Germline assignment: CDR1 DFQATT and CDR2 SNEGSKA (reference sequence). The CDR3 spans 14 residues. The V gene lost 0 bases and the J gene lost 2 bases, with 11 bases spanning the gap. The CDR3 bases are TGCAGTGCTAGAGATCCCTCCAGGGCCTACGAGCAGTACTTC. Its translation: CSARDPSRAYEQYF.

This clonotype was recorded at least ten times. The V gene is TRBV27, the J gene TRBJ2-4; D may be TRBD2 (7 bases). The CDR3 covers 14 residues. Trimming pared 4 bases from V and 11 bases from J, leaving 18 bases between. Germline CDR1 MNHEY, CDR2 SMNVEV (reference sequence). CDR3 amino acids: CASSYSQGGGFQYF. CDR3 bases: TGTGCCAGCAGTTATTCACAGGGCGGGGGCTTTCAGTACTTC.

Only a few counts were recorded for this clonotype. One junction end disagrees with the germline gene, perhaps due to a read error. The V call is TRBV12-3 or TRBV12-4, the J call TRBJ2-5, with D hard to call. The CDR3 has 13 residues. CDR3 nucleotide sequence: TGTGCCAGCAGTCCCCAGGTTAAAGAGCCCCAGTACTTC. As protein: CASSPQVKEPQYF.

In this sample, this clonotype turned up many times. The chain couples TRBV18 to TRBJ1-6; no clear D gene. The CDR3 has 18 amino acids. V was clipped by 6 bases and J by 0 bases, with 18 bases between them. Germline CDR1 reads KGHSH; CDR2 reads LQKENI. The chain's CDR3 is CASSRLPGPSSYNSPLHF. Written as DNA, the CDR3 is TGTGCCAGCTCGCGACTACCGGGTCCAAGCTCCTATAATTCACCCCTCCACTTT.

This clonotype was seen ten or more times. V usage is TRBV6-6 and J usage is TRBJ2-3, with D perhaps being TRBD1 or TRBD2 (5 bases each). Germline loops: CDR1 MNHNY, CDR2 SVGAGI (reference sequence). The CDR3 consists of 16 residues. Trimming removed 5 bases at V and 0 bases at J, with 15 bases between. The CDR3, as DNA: TGTGCCAGCAGTGGGGGATGGGGGACGAGCACAGATACGCAGTATTTT. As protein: CASSGGWGTSTDTQYF.

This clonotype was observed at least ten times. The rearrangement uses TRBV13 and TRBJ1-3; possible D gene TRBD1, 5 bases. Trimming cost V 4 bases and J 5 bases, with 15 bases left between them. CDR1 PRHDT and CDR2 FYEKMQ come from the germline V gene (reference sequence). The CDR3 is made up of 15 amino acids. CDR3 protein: CASSSARDGRNTIYF. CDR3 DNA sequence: TGTGCCAGCAGCTCAGCCCGGGACGGTAGAAACACCATATATTTT. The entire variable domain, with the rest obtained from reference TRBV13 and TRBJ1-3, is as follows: AAGVIQSPRHLIKEKRETATLKCYPIPRHDTVYWYQQGPGQDPQFLISFYEKMQSDKGSIPDRFSAQQFSDYHSELNMSSLELGDSALYFCASSSARDGRNTIYFGEGSWLTVV.

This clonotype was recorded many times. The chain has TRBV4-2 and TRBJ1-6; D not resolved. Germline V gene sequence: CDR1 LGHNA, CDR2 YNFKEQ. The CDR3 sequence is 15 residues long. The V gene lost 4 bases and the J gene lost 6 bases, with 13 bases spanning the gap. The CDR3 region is CASSRVDDRNSPLHF. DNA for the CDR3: TGTGCCAGCAGCCGGGTTGACGATCGTAATTCACCCCTCCACTTT.

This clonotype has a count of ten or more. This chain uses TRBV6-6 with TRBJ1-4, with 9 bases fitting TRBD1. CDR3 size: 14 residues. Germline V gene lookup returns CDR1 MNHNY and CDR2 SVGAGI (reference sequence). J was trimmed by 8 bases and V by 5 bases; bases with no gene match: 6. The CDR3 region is CASSRGQGREKLFF. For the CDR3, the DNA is TGTGCCAGCAGTAGGGGACAGGGACGAGAAAAACTGTTTTTT.

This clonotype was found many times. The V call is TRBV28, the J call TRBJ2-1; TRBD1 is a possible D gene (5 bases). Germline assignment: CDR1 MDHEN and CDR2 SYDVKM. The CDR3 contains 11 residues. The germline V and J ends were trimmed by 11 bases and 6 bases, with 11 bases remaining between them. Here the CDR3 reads CALVRGNEQFF. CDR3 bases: TGTGCCCTAGTTAGGGGCAATGAGCAGTTCTTC. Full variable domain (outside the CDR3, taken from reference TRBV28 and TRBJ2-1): DVKVTQSSRYLVKRTGEKVFLECVQDMDHENMFWYRQDPGLGLRLIYFSYDVKMKEKGDIPEGYSVSREKKERFSLILESASTNQTSMYLCALVRGNEQFFGPGTRLTVL.

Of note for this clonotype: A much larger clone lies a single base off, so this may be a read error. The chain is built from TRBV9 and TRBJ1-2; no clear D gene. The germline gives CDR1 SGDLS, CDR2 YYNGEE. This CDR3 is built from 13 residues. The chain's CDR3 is CASSVMGIMGYIF. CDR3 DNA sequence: TGTGCCAGCAGCGTTATGGGCATTATGGGCTACATCTTC.

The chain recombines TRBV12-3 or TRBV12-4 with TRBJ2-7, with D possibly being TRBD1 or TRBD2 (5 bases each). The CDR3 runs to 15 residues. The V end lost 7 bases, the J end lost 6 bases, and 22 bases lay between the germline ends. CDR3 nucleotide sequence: TGTGCCAGCACCTTAAGGGGACCCCGGGAAGGCGAGCAGTACTTC. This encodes CASTLRGPREGEQYF.

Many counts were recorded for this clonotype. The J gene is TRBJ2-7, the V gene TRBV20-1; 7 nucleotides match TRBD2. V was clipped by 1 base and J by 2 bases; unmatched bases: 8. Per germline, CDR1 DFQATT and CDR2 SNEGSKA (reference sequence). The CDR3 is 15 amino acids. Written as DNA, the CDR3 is TGCAGTGCTAGAGGTTCCCAGCGGGGCACCTACGAGCAGTACTTC. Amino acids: CSARGSQRGTYEQYF.

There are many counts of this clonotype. The CDR3 region is CASSLGGYGYTF. CDR3 DNA: TGTGCCAGCAGTTTGGGTGGCTATGGCTACACCTTC. V and J are TRBV28 and TRBJ1-2; no clear D. This CDR3 comprises 12 residues. Germline V gene data show CDR1 as MDHEN and CDR2 as SYDVKM. V was clipped by 3 bases and J by 4 bases, with 6 bases between them.

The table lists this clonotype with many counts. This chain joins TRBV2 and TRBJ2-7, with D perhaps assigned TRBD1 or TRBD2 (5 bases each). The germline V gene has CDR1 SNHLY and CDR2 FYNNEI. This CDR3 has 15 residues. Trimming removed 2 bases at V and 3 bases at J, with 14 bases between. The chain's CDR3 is CASSEILGENYEQYF. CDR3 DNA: TGTGCCAGCAGTGAAATACTAGGGGAAAACTACGAGCAGTACTTC.

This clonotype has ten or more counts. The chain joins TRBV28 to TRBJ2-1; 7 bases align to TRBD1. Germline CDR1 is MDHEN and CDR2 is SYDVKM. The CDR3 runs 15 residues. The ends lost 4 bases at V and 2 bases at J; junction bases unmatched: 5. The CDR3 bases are TGTGCCAGCAGTTCGGCCCAGGGGGCCTACAATGAGCAGTTCTTC. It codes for CASSSAQGAYNEQFF.

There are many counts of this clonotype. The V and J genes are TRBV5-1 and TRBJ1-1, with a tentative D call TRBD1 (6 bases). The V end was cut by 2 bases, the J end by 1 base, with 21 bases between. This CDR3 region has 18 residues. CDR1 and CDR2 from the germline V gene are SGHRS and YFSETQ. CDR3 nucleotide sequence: TGCGCCAGCAGCTTTGACCCTATTCGAGGGGGTCCGAACACTGAAGCTTTCTTT. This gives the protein CASSFDPIRGGPNTEAFF.

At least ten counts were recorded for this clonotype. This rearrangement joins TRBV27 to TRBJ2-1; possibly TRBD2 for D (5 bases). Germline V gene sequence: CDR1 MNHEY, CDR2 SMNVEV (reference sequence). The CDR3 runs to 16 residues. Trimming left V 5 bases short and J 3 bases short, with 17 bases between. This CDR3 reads CASSRRGAPYYNEQFF. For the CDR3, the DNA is TGTGCCAGCAGTCGTCGGGGAGCGCCATACTACAATGAGCAGTTCTTC.

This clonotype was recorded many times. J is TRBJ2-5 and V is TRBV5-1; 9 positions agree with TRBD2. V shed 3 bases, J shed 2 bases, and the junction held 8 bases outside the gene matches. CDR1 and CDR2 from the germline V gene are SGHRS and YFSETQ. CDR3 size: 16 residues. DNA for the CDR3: TGCGCCAGCAGCTGGACTAGCGCGATTTTACAAGAGACCCAGTACTTC. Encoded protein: CASSWTSAILQETQYF.

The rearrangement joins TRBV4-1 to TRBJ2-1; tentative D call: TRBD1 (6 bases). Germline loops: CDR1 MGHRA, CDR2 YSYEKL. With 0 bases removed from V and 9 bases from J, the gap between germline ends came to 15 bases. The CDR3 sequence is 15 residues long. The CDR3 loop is CASSQEARGQREQFF. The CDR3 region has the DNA TGCGCCAGCAGCCAAGAGGCCAGGGGTCAACGTGAGCAGTTCTTC.

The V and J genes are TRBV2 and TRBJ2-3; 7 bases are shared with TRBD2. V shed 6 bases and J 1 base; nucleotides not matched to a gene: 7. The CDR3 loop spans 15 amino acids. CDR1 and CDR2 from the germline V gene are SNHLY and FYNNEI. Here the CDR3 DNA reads TGTGCCAGCAGCGCCACTAGCGTCGGCACAGATACGCAGTATTTT. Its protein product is CASSATSVGTDTQYF.

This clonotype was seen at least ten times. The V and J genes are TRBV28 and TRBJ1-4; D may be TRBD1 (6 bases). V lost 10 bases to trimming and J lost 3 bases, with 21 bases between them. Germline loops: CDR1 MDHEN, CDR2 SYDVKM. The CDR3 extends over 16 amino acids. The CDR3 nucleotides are TGTGCCACCCGAGCACCGAGGGGGTTTGCTAATGAAAAACTGTTTTTT. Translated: CATRAPRGFANEKLFF.